This is a list of T cell receptor beta chains from one sample in a study of glioma-infiltrating T cells after dendritic cell vaccination. Method: immunoSEQ multiplex PCR; TCRdb's copy keeps in-frame clones and lacks some. The table has more than 95,000 clones, 81% seen once; the top ten hold 12%. The sequencing here drew on blood, taken before dendritic cell vaccination. The receptors shown here come from a human donor with glioblastoma. CDR3s include the opening cysteine and the closing phenylalanine or tryptophan. A D gene is named only where the DNA matches it firmly. Some rows mark clone size as missing; the rest say once, few, many or name a class of expanded clone.

v_gene: TRBV27
d_gene: -
j_gene: TRBJ2-1
abundance: -
CDR3aa: CASAGLGNEQFF
CDR3nt: TGTGCCAGCGCGGGGCTAGGAAATGAGCAGTTCTTC

v_gene: TRBV2
d_gene: TRBD2
j_gene: TRBJ2-3
abundance: -
CDR3aa: CASSPFGGADTQYF
CDR3nt: TGTGCCAGCAGTCCCTTCGGGGGGGCAGATACGCAGTATTTT

v_gene: TRBV18
d_gene: -
j_gene: TRBJ2-7
abundance: few
CDR3aa: CASSGAGVDEQYF
CDR3nt: TGTGCCAGCTCGGGGGCTGGGGTTGACGAGCAGTACTTC

v_gene: TRBV27
d_gene: -
j_gene: TRBJ1-6
abundance: -
CDR3aa: CASSSRWTANNSPLHF
CDR3nt: TGTGCCAGCAGTTCACGCTGGACAGCTAATAATTCACCCCTCCACTTT

v_gene: TRBV5-1
d_gene: -
j_gene: TRBJ2-3
abundance: once
CDR3aa: CASSDQGRTPTTDTQYF
CDR3nt: TGCGCCAGCAGCGACCAAGGGAGAACACCCACCACAGATACGCAGTATTTT

v_gene: TRBV5-1
d_gene: -
j_gene: TRBJ2-7
abundance: -
CDR3aa: CASSLGGGSYEQYF
CDR3nt: TGCGCCAGCAGCTTGGGGGGCGGATCCTACGAGCAGTACTTC

v_gene: TRBV9
d_gene: -
j_gene: TRBJ2-5
abundance: -
CDR3aa: CASSVFGSGTQYF
CDR3nt: TGTGCCAGCAGCGTATTCGGGTCGGGGACCCAGTACTTC

v_gene: TRBV5-6
d_gene: TRBD2
j_gene: TRBJ2-3
abundance: once
CDR3aa: CASHRTSISDTQYF
CDR3nt: TGTGCCAGCCACAGGACTAGCATATCAGATACGCAGTATTTT

v_gene: TRBV9
d_gene: -
j_gene: TRBJ2-3
abundance: -
CDR3aa: CASSVEPGVVAQYF
CDR3nt: TGTGCCAGCAGCGTAGAGCCCGGGGTGGTAGCGCAGTATTTT

v_gene: TRBV6-6
d_gene: -
j_gene: TRBJ1-3
abundance: -
CDR3aa: CASSYSDKTGNTIYF
CDR3nt: TGTGCCAGCAGTTACTCAGACAAGACTGGAAACACCATATATTTT

v_gene: TRBV19
d_gene: TRBD1
j_gene: TRBJ1-5
abundance: -
CDR3aa: CASTPRQGARKDQPQHF
CDR3nt: TGTGCCAGTACCCCCCGGCAGGGGGCGCGTAAGGATCAGCCCCAGCATTTT

v_gene: TRBV5-5
d_gene: -
j_gene: TRBJ2-2
abundance: -
CDR3aa: CASSPQVGAGAGELFF
CDR3nt: TGTGCCAGCAGCCCACAGGTAGGGGCCGGCGCCGGGGAGCTGTTTTTT

v_gene: TRBV2
d_gene: -
j_gene: TRBJ2-1
abundance: -
CDR3aa: CASRLQHNEQFF
CDR3nt: TGTGCCAGCAGGTTACAGCACAATGAGCAGTTCTTC

v_gene: TRBV7-2
d_gene: -
j_gene: TRBJ1-2
abundance: once
CDR3aa: CASSLTEIYGYTF
CDR3nt: TGTGCCAGCAGCTTGACAGAAATCTATGGCTACACCTTC

v_gene: TRBV27
d_gene: TRBD1
j_gene: TRBJ1-2
abundance: -
CDR3aa: CASSLQGGHGYTF
CDR3nt: TGTGCCAGCAGCCTACAGGGGGGACATGGCTACACCTTC

v_gene: TRBV5-5
d_gene: -
j_gene: TRBJ1-3
abundance: -
CDR3aa: CASTTNGNTIYF
CDR3nt: TGTGCCAGCACCACTAATGGAAACACCATATATTTT

v_gene: TRBV4-2
d_gene: TRBD2
j_gene: TRBJ2-5
abundance: -
CDR3aa: CASSPGAGIAGGETQYF
CDR3nt: TGTGCCAGCAGCCCAGGAGCGGGGATAGCGGGAGGGGAGACCCAGTACTTC

v_gene: TRBV18
d_gene: -
j_gene: TRBJ2-5
abundance: -
CDR3aa: CASSLQGSEETQYF
CDR3nt: TGTGCCAGCTCACTCCAGGGTTCCGAAGAGACCCAGTACTTC

v_gene: TRBV27
d_gene: TRBD1
j_gene: TRBJ1-5
abundance: -
CDR3aa: CASSPGTVHNQPQHF
CDR3nt: TGTGCCAGCAGTCCCGGGACAGTTCACAATCAGCCCCAGCATTTT

v_gene: TRBV11-2
d_gene: TRBD2
j_gene: TRBJ2-2
abundance: -
CDR3aa: CASSLTSGRGSTGELFF
CDR3nt: TGTGCCAGCAGCCTCACTAGTGGGAGGGGATCGACCGGGGAGCTGTTTTTT

v_gene: TRBV5-4
d_gene: TRBD1
j_gene: TRBJ1-1
abundance: -
CDR3aa: CASSPRTGDQNTEAFF
CDR3nt: TGTGCCAGCAGCCCCCGGACAGGAGATCAGAACACTGAAGCTTTCTTT

v_gene: TRBV7-3
d_gene: TRBD2
j_gene: TRBJ2-3
abundance: -
CDR3aa: CASRSGEGTDTQYF
CDR3nt: TGTGCCAGCCGATCCGGGGAGGGGACAGATACGCAGTATTTT

v_gene: TRBV19
d_gene: TRBD2
j_gene: TRBJ2-2
abundance: -
CDR3aa: CATGLAGLTGELFF
CDR3nt: TGTGCCACCGGACTAGCGGGGCTCACCGGGGAGCTGTTTTTT

v_gene: TRBV7-6
d_gene: TRBD1
j_gene: TRBJ1-1
abundance: -
CDR3aa: CASSLEQGELQNTEAFF
CDR3nt: TGTGCCAGCAGCTTAGAACAGGGGGAACTCCAGAACACTGAAGCTTTCTTT

v_gene: TRBV2
d_gene: TRBD2
j_gene: TRBJ2-3
abundance: few
CDR3aa: CASKGLAVDTQYF
CDR3nt: TGTGCCAGCAAGGGACTAGCGGTGGATACGCAGTATTTT

v_gene: TRBV5-6
d_gene: -
j_gene: TRBJ2-1
abundance: once
CDR3aa: CASSRYRVFNEQFF
CDR3nt: TGTGCCAGCAGCCGATACAGGGTCTTCAATGAGCAGTTCTTC

v_gene: TRBV29-1
d_gene: TRBD1
j_gene: TRBJ2-2
abundance: -
CDR3aa: CSGGQGAGELFF
CDR3nt: TGCAGCGGCGGACAGGGGGCCGGGGAGCTGTTTTTT

v_gene: TRBV5-1
d_gene: -
j_gene: TRBJ1-1
abundance: -
CDR3aa: CASMDSGYTEAFF
CDR3nt: TGCGCCAGCATGGACAGCGGATACACTGAAGCTTTCTTT

v_gene: TRBV19
d_gene: -
j_gene: TRBJ1-5
abundance: -
CDR3aa: CASSINYSGWGRQPQHF
CDR3nt: TGTGCCAGTAGTATTAATTATTCAGGGTGGGGTCGTCAGCCCCAGCATTTT

v_gene: TRBV15
d_gene: -
j_gene: TRBJ1-1
abundance: once
CDR3aa: CATSRVGLEVKPVF
CDR3nt: TGTGCCACCAGCAGAGTTGGGTTGGAGGTTAAGCCGGTCTTT

v_gene: TRBV19
d_gene: TRBD2
j_gene: TRBJ2-5
abundance: -
CDR3aa: CASSRTSGGVLQETQYF
CDR3nt: TGTGCCAGTAGTAGGACTAGCGGGGGAGTCCTTCAAGAGACCCAGTACTTC

v_gene: TRBV7-3
d_gene: -
j_gene: TRBJ2-3
abundance: -
CDR3aa: CASSRQKGSPSSTDTQYF
CDR3nt: TGTGCCAGCAGCCGTCAAAAGGGGTCACCATCTAGCACAGATACGCAGTATTTT

v_gene: TRBV30
d_gene: -
j_gene: TRBJ2-7
abundance: -
CDR3aa: CAWAGPQGEQYF
CDR3nt: TGTGCCTGGGCCGGGCCCCAGGGGGAGCAGTACTTC

v_gene: TRBV2
d_gene: -
j_gene: TRBJ2-7
abundance: -
CDR3aa: CASSGLLIYEQYF
CDR3nt: TGTGCCAGCAGTGGACTCTTGATCTACGAGCAGTACTTC

v_gene: TRBV9
d_gene: -
j_gene: TRBJ2-7
abundance: -
CDR3aa: CASSVLRKMTGFRYEQYF
CDR3nt: TGTGCCAGCAGCGTACTTAGAAAAATGACAGGTTTTCGCTACGAGCAGTACTTC

v_gene: TRBV6-1
d_gene: TRBD2
j_gene: TRBJ2-1
abundance: -
CDR3aa: CASRGRGGYNEQFF
CDR3nt: TGTGCCAGCAGGGGTCGGGGGGGGTACAATGAGCAGTTCTTC

v_gene: TRBV6-6
d_gene: -
j_gene: TRBJ1-1
abundance: -
CDR3aa: CASTLREMNTEAFF
CDR3nt: TGTGCCAGCACCTTACGTGAGATGAACACTGAAGCTTTCTTT

v_gene: TRBV11-2
d_gene: -
j_gene: TRBJ2-5
abundance: -
CDR3aa: CASSPPLGAKTQYF
CDR3nt: TGTGCCAGCAGCCCCCCACTGGGGGCGAAGACCCAGTACTTC

v_gene: TRBV5-1
d_gene: TRBD1
j_gene: TRBJ2-1
abundance: -
CDR3aa: CASSFTPGQGTYNEQFF
CDR3nt: TGCGCCAGCAGCTTTACACCGGGACAGGGTACCTACAATGAGCAGTTCTTC

v_gene: TRBV28
d_gene: TRBD1
j_gene: TRBJ1-6
abundance: -
CDR3aa: CASSPGQSNWALHF
CDR3nt: TGTGCCAGCAGCCCGGGACAGTCGAATTGGGCCCTCCACTTT

v_gene: TRBV6-6
d_gene: TRBD1
j_gene: TRBJ1-1
abundance: -
CDR3aa: CASRPPEGQGATEAFF
CDR3nt: TGTGCCAGCAGGCCGCCTGAGGGACAGGGGGCCACTGAAGCTTTCTTT

v_gene: TRBV5-4
d_gene: TRBD1
j_gene: TRBJ2-2
abundance: few
CDR3aa: CASSARTGRTGELFF
CDR3nt: TGTGCCAGCAGCGCAAGGACAGGGCGCACCGGGGAGCTGTTTTTT

v_gene: TRBV6-5
d_gene: -
j_gene: TRBJ1-2
abundance: -
CDR3aa: CASTYQNRAGGYTF
CDR3nt: TGTGCCAGCACCTACCAAAACAGGGCTGGTGGCTACACCTTC

v_gene: TRBV11-2
d_gene: -
j_gene: TRBJ1-4
abundance: -
CDR3aa: CASSFTYSATNEKLFF
CDR3nt: TGTGCCAGCAGCTTCACGTATTCAGCAACTAATGAAAAACTGTTTTTT

v_gene: TRBV4-1
d_gene: TRBD1
j_gene: TRBJ1-1
abundance: once
CDR3aa: CASSYGTGIGRTEAFF
CDR3nt: TGCGCCAGCAGCTATGGGACAGGGATTGGAAGGACTGAAGCTTTCTTT

v_gene: TRBV30
d_gene: -
j_gene: TRBJ2-3
abundance: -
CDR3aa: CAWRTGYPSTDTQYF
CDR3nt: TGTGCCTGGCGCACAGGGTATCCTAGCACAGATACGCAGTATTTT

v_gene: TRBV6-6
d_gene: -
j_gene: TRBJ1-3
abundance: -
CDR3aa: CASSSGGPGNGNTIYF
CDR3nt: TGTGCCAGCAGTTCCGGGGGGCCGGGCAATGGAAACACCATATATTTT

v_gene: TRBV7-2
d_gene: -
j_gene: TRBJ2-6
abundance: -
CDR3aa: CASSLAPTSGANVLTF
CDR3nt: TGTGCCAGCAGCTTGGCACCCACCTCTGGGGCCAACGTCCTGACTTTC

v_gene: TRBV4-2
d_gene: TRBD1
j_gene: TRBJ2-3
abundance: -
CDR3aa: CASSRKGGDRFSGTDTQYF
CDR3nt: TGTGCCAGCAGCCGAAAAGGGGGCGACAGATTCTCGGGCACAGATACGCAGTATTTT

v_gene: TRBV7-6
d_gene: -
j_gene: TRBJ2-1
abundance: -
CDR3aa: CASSLATYNEQFF
CDR3nt: TGTGCCAGCAGCTTAGCTACCTACAATGAGCAGTTCTTC

v_gene: TRBV10-2
d_gene: -
j_gene: TRBJ1-1
abundance: -
CDR3aa: CASSEVGRDTTEAFF
CDR3nt: TGCGCCAGCAGTGAGGTAGGCAGGGACACCACTGAAGCTTTCTTT

v_gene: TRBV6-5
d_gene: TRBD1
j_gene: TRBJ1-5
abundance: -
CDR3aa: CASRPDRENGQPQHF
CDR3nt: TGTGCCAGCAGGCCGGACAGGGAAAACGGTCAGCCCCAGCATTTT

v_gene: TRBV4-3
d_gene: TRBD1
j_gene: TRBJ1-1
abundance: few
CDR3aa: CASSQTILRGPTEAFF
CDR3nt: TGCGCCAGCAGCCAAACAATTCTCAGGGGGCCCACTGAAGCTTTCTTT